This TCR beta chain derives from a study of blood T cell repertoires in COVID-19. V was cut by 3 bases and J by 7 bases, with 10 bases left in between. Germline CDR1 is LNHDA and CDR2 is SQIVND (reference sequence). The CDR3 totals 12 residues. The assay was immunoSEQ multiplex PCR, and TCRdb's table has in-frame clones only and misses some. The table records 200,000 to 250,000 clones, around 85% of them present only once. The clonotype originates from a woman between 50 and 59 years old with acute or convalescent COVID-19. V usage is TRBV19 and J usage is TRBJ2-7, with D perhaps matching TRBD1 (6 bases). Specimen: peripheral blood. CDR3 sequence reads: CASSIRGGEQYF. In nucleotides, the CDR3 is TGTGCCAGTAGTATCAGGGGCGGGGAGCAGTACTTC.